The subject of this entry is one TCR beta chain. Its antigen is currently unknown. TCRdb's table, derived via immunoSEQ multiplex PCR, lists solely in-frame clones and lacks some. The sample consists of 40,000 to 45,000 clones, around 94% of them appearing once. J gave up 2 bases and V 6 bases, and 2 bases lay outside the gene matches. There are 13 residues in the CDR3. CDR1 is SGDLS and CDR2 is YYNGEE in the germline V gene. The data are from a study of T cells in tuberculosis. For the study at large: In South Africa, adults with active tuberculosis were compared with IGRA-negative and latently infected IGRA-positive adolescents. Study-level results: The TCR-beta difference was not significant; alpha differences partly reflected length.

Adolescents were screened for latent TB by skin test and IGRA. The source is a donor aged 5 to 30 with latent tuberculosis or without tuberculosis infection. Some clones in this sample may be carry-over from other donors' samples. The chain recombines TRBV9 with TRBJ2-3, with 8 bases identical to TRBD2. Material for sequencing was PBMCs. CDR3 nucleotides: TGTGCCAGCACCGGGGGGGACACAGATACGCAGTATTTT. Translating it yields CASTGGDTDTQYF.